This entry describes one T cell receptor (beta chain). This sample is part of a study of blood T cell repertoires in COVID-19. Study at large: Collection of acute and convalescent COVID-19 samples took place in the United States, Italy and Spain.

Here immunoSEQ multiplex PCR was the method, and the copy in TCRdb shows in-frame clones only, minus some. Seen here are 60,000 or so clones, 74% observed once, and the top ten hold roughly 28%. Deletions cut 5 bases from V and 4 bases from J, with 14 bases between. The CDR3 has 14 residues. Per the germline V gene, CDR1 is SGHTA and CDR2 is FQGNSA. This rearrangement joins TRBV7-2 to TRBJ1-1, with D possibly TRBD1 on 6 matching bases. The TCR sequence derives from a woman older than 75 with acute or convalescent COVID-19. The sample taken for sequencing was peripheral blood. The CDR3 DNA is TGTGCCAGCAGCCAGAACATCAGGGGCACTGAAGCTTTCTTT. Translating gives CASSQNIRGTEAFF.